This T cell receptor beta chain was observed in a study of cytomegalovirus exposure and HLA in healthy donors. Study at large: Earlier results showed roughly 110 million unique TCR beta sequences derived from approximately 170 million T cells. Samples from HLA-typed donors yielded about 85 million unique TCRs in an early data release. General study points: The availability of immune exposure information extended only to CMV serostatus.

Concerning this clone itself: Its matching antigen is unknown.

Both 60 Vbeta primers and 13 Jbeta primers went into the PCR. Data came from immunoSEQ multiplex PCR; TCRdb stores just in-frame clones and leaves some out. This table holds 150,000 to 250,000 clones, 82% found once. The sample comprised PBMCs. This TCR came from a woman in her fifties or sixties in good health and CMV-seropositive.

The CDR3 DNA follows: TGTGCCAGCAGTCTGGAGCGCACCTACGAGCAGTACTTC. Its translation is CASSLERTYEQYF. The genes are TRBV6-1 and TRBJ2-7; D gene uncertain. This CDR3 spans 13 amino acids. Germline lookup yields CDR1 MNHNS and CDR2 SASEGT. The ends were cut back, 5 bases at V and 2 bases at J, with 10 bases in the middle.